The subject of this entry is one T cell receptor (beta chain). This clonotype was seen a few times. Its binding antigen is unknown. No base quality values were provided; no much bigger clone lies one nucleotide off. The 39 donors, aged about 6 to 100 years, were systemically healthy Caucasian individuals from Russia. Each donor gave approximately 9.3 milliliters of peripheral blood, collected into EDTA-treated Vacutainer tubes. Ficoll-Paque density-gradient centrifugation was used to isolate PBMCs, with at least 6.5 million per sample. Total RNA, at least 6 micrograms per sample, was extracted from PBMCs with Trizol reagent. For every donor, an aliquot of PBMCs went through flow cytometry to measure the percentages of naive CD45RAhigh/CD27high T cells. Trimming at the junction amounts to 3 bases on V and 2 bases on J, and the germline ends lie 4 bases apart. The CDR3 has 13 amino acids, counting the end cysteine and phenylalanine. Here the CDR3 DNA is all that survives: 39 bases in frame from base 1. From a lookup of the germline V gene (reference sequence), CDR1 and CDR2 are LNHNV and YYDKDF.

The data belong to a study of blood T cells in healthy people across ages (dated by TCRdb to the mid-2010s). Background on the whole study: Template switching captured roughly one uniquely barcoded TCR beta cDNA molecule per two T cells in model experiments. To track age-related changes in TCR beta repertoire diversity, the study relied on deep sequencing normalized with unique cDNA molecular identifiers. Donors were grouped into four age groups: young (average about 15 years), middle-aged (39), aged (approximately 67) and long-lived (about 82). To avoid experimental bias, donors of different ages were spread randomly across the sequencing lanes. Using the same blood draw, the study looked at two additional independent replicas of 1 million unique cDNA reads for two donors, one aged 18 to 29 and the other aged 80 or older. General findings and caveats noted by the study authors: Total diversity estimates from one million sequenced T cells were considered lower bounds and underestimates. Because profiling used bulk unsorted PBMCs, naive and antigen-experienced compartments could not be compared conclusively. Because donor CMV infection status was unknown, age-related changes in expanded clonotypes were potentially confounded. Observed TCR beta diversity per million T cells fell roughly linearly with age, and a significant reduction was already apparent by age around 44. There was a strong correlation between observed TCR beta diversity and the percentage of naive T cells measured by flow cytometry. Compared with the aged group, more naive CD4+ T cells, fewer expanded clones and increased TCR diversity were shown by the long-lived group, suggesting age selection.

Libraries came from 5' RACE. Sequencing was performed on an Illumina HiSeq 2500. The second PCR ran for roughly 7 to 12 cycles and used a J-beta primer mix along with a sample-barcoded 5' primer. A template-switch 5' adaptor carrying 12 random nucleotides introduced a unique molecular identifier onto each TCR beta cDNA molecule. Each sample yielded at least 2.5 million CDR3-containing paired-end reads. First-strand cDNA was synthesized from all RNA with the Mint cDNA synthesis kit, primed by a TRBC-specific oligonucleotide. Following uracil-DNA glycosylase treatment, a first 18-cycle PCR with universal primers M1SS and BC2_uni_R was performed on all cDNA. Per the source publication's procedure: For normalization, 1 million high-quality reads were randomly selected from each sample, with every read carrying a distinct molecular identifier. Reads sharing molecular identifiers were discarded rather than binned into consensus sequences. CDR3 identification, clonotype clustering and error correction used MiTCR with a Q25 quality threshold and the strictest error-elimination algorithm. A nonparametric unseen species model with Euler transformation was used to estimate lower-bound total TCR beta diversity. The public reads were quality trimmed at Q25 with fastp and then assembled into clones with MiXCR by TCRdb, keeping productive beta chains. Duplicate CDR3 protein sequences are folded into a single record with the most common DNA and genes. In this record, the V and J calls reflect TCRdb's handling and not the investigators' own analysis. This sample gives about 1,500,000 distinct CDR3 sequences in total; 28% of them show up just once. The ten most abundant clones make up 7.7% of the sample.

Recombination connected TRBV15 to TRBJ2-2; there is no confident call for the D gene. The source of this sequence is a woman aged 25 to 39 in good health. The sequenced material came from blood. The DNA is as follows: TGTGCCACCAGCAGGCTAAACACCGGGGAGCTGTTTTTT. The resulting protein is CATSRLNTGELFF.